The T cell receptor (beta chain) described here comes from a study of blood T cell repertoires in COVID-19. About the study: Donors in the United States, Italy and Spain gave samples during acute or convalescent COVID-19. Sample material is recorded as cDNA or gDNA derived from T cells, B-cell-depleted T cells, or PBMCs.

Per the authors' pipeline: Reference gene primer amplification yielded estimated nucleated cell counts. Using immunoSEQ multiplex PCR, the repertoire was profiled, and TCRdb retains in-frame clones only, with some absent. The V and J calls and clone size were taken over from that table, and D and trimming were inferred from the DNA. Among 200,000 to 250,000 clones listed, 70% to 90% were seen once. CDR3 size: 14 residues. Germline V CDR1 and CDR2: MNHEY, SMNVEV (reference sequence). V was trimmed by 3 bases and J by 0 bases, leaving 7 bases between them. This sequence joins TRBV27 and TRBJ2-3; tentative D call: TRBD2 (6 bases). The TCR sequence derives from a man between 40 and 49 years old with acute or convalescent COVID-19. Sample: peripheral blood. In DNA form, the CDR3 reads TGTGCCAGCAGTTTTGGAGGGAGCACAGATACGCAGTATTTT. Translated, it gives CASSFGGSTDTQYF.